The 14 T cell receptor beta chains below come from one sample, sequenced in a study of T cell therapy after organ transplantation. Time point denoted: 20-29 weeks after completion of therapy. The antigens of these receptors remain unknown. Clones were sequenced by immunoSEQ multiplex PCR, and TCRdb holds only the in-frame ones, with some missing. Here the sample spans some 17,000 clones, approximately 85% being singletons. The sequences come from CD8+ T cells from blood, collected after autologous CMV-specific T cell therapy. The receptors stem from a human patient who had received a solid organ transplant and had CMV disease. Some T cells could come from the graft donor.

This clone was found once. The chain couples TRBV9 to TRBJ2-1; 9 bases are shared with TRBD2. This CDR3 has 15 residues. J gave up 8 bases and V 3 bases, and 9 bases lay outside the gene matches. In germline, CDR1 is SGDLS, CDR2 YYNGEE. The CDR3 DNA sequence: TGTGCCAGCAGCGCCGATTTGGGACTAGCCCATGAGCAGTTCTTC. Protein product: CASSADLGLAHEQFF.

The V gene is TRBV30, the J gene TRBJ1-3; tentative D call: TRBD1 (5 bases). The CDR3 totals 13 residues. V lost 5 bases and J 4 bases, leaving 12 bases between the germline ends. Germline V CDR1 and CDR2: GTSNPN, SVGIG (reference sequence). The CDR3 DNA sequence: TGTGCCTGGTGGGGGGGAGGAGGAAACACCATATATTTT. It translates to CAWWGGGGNTIYF. The whole variable domain, remainder taken from reference TRBV30 and TRBJ1-3, is SQTIHQWPATLVQPVGSPLSLECTVEGTSNPNLYWYRQAAGRGLQLLFYSVGIGQISSEVPQNLSASRPQDRQFILSSKKLLLSDSGFYLCAWWGGGGNTIYFGEGSWLTVV.

V is TRBV27 and J is TRBJ2-1; D is unresolved. The germline CDR1 and CDR2 sequences are MNHEY and SMNVEV (reference sequence). This CDR3 contains 15 residues. Deletions cut 3 bases from V and 0 bases from J, with 9 bases between. The CDR3 loop reads CASSLGSLSYNEQFF. The CDR3 DNA reads as TGTGCCAGCAGTTTGGGATCCCTCTCCTACAATGAGCAGTTCTTC.

The V gene is TRBV27, the J gene TRBJ2-1, with TRBD2 matching over 7 bases. The CDR3 has 15 residues. Germline trimming cut 4 bases from V and 7 bases from J; bases unmatched to any gene: 10. Germline CDR1 and CDR2: MNHEY and SMNVEV (reference sequence). The CDR3 protein is CASSSNIIGGNEQFF. The CDR3 coding sequence is TGTGCCAGCAGTTCGAATATTATCGGGGGGAATGAGCAGTTCTTC.

V and J are TRBV30 and TRBJ2-7, with a possible D match to TRBD2 (6 bases). The V and J ends lost 0 bases and 0 bases respectively, with 15 bases between them. Germline CDR1 and CDR2: GTSNPN and SVGIG (reference sequence). The CDR3 is 16 residues long. The CDR3 region is CAWSVGLARSSYEQYF. In DNA form, the CDR3 reads TGTGCCTGGAGTGTAGGGCTAGCGCGGAGCTCCTACGAGCAGTACTTC.

The rearrangement uses TRBV6-5 and TRBJ1-2; no clear D gene. The V and J ends lost 0 bases and 1 base respectively, with 9 bases between them. The CDR3 covers 15 residues. Germline loops: CDR1 MNHEY, CDR2 SVGAGI. CDR3 residues: CASSYSSNNNYGYTF. The DNA of the CDR3 is TGTGCCAGCAGTTACTCGAGCAATAATAACTATGGCTACACCTTC.

The chain uses TRBV5-6 and TRBJ1-1, with 8 bases identical to TRBD1. Germline CDR1 and CDR2: SGHDT and YYEEEE. CDR3 length equals 14 residues. The ends lost 3 bases at V and 0 bases at J; junction bases unmatched: 1. The CDR3 is CASSWTGLNTEAFF. CDR3 nucleotides: TGTGCCAGCAGCTGGACAGGGTTGAACACTGAAGCTTTCTTT.

The chain joins TRBV6-1 to TRBJ2-1; 8 nucleotides align to TRBD2. With V trimmed by 6 bases and J by 4 bases, 8 bases remained unmatched. Germline assignment: CDR1 MNHNS and CDR2 SASEGT. The CDR3 loop spans 15 amino acids. CDR3 residues: CASSTQGGGYNEQFF. The CDR3 DNA follows: TGTGCCAGCAGCACCCAGGGCGGGGGGTACAATGAGCAGTTCTTC.

J is TRBJ1-4 and V is TRBV15; D perhaps matches TRBD1 (5 bases). From germline, CDR1 is LNHNV and CDR2 YYDKDF (reference sequence). The CDR3 is 17 residues long. Trimming pared 1 base from V and 2 bases from J, leaving 14 bases between. The chain's CDR3 is CATSRGWGGGTNEKLFF. DNA for the CDR3: TGTGCCACCAGCAGAGGTTGGGGCGGGGGGACTAATGAAAAACTGTTTTTT.

The rearrangement uses TRBV29-1 and TRBJ1-2, with D possibly TRBD1 on 6 matching bases. Germline V gene sequence: CDR1 SQVTM, CDR2 ANQGSEA. V lost 7 bases, J lost 6 bases, and 12 bases lay in between. The CDR3 runs 11 residues. CDR3 sequence reads: CSATGGHGYTF. The CDR3 DNA reads TGCAGCGCCACCGGGGGCCATGGCTACACCTTC.

This clone is medium-sized in the sample. This chain uses TRBV6-5 with TRBJ1-2; 7 positions agree with TRBD1. The CDR3 runs to 15 residues. Germline-derived CDR1 and CDR2 are MNHEY and SVGAGI. Trimming cost V 0 bases and J 2 bases; bases outside gene matches: 3. CDR3 sequence (DNA): TGTGCCAGCAGTTACTCGACAGGGTTGAACTATGGCTACACCTTC. Amino acid sequence: CASSYSTGLNYGYTF.

This chain joins TRBV11-2 and TRBJ1-2, with TRBD1 matching 7 bases. The germline CDR1 and CDR2 sequences are SGHAT and FQNNGV. Germline trimming cut 4 bases from V and 6 bases from J; bases unmatched to any gene: 8. This CDR3 has 14 amino acids. CDR3 in amino acids: CASSWPTGPDGYTF. CDR3 in DNA: TGTGCCAGCAGCTGGCCGACAGGGCCTGATGGCTACACCTTC.

Notes on this clone: A much larger clone is a single base away; this may be a read error. The chain joins TRBV6-6 to TRBJ2-2, with D uncertain. Germline CDR1 MNHNY, CDR2 SVGAGI (reference sequence). The CDR3 sequence is 12 residues long. V shed 6 bases and J shed 1 base, with 3 bases lying between them. CDR3 residues: CASRLNTGELFF. The DNA for the CDR3 is TGTGCCAGCAGACTGAACACCGGGGAGCTGTTTTTT.

This clone turned up a few times. J is TRBJ2-7 and V is TRBV2, with 8 bases fitting TRBD2. The CDR3 has 15 amino acids. Looked up from germline, CDR1 is SNHLY and CDR2 is FYNNEI. The V gene end was trimmed by 3 bases and the J gene end by 2 bases; junction bases not matched to a gene: 6. Written as DNA, the CDR3 is TGTGCCAGCAGTGAGGGGAGCGGGGGTCCCTACGAGCAGTACTTC. Protein sequence: CASSEGSGGPYEQYF.